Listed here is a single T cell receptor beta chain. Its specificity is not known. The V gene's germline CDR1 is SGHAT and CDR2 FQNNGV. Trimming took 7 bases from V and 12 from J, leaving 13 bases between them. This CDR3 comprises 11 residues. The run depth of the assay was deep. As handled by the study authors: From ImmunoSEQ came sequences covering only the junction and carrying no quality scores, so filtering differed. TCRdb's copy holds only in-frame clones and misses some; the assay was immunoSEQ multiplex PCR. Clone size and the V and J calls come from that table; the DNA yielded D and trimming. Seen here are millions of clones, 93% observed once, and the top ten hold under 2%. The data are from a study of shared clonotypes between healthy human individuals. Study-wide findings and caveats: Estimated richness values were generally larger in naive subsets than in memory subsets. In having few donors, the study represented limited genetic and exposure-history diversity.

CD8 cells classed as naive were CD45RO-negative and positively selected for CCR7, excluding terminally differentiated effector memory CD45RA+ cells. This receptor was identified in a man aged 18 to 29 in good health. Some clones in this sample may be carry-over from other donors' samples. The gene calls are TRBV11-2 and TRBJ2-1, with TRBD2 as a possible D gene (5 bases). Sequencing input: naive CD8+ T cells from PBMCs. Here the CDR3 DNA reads TGTGCCAGCAAAATACGGGGAATGCAGTTCTTC. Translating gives CASKIRGMQFF.